Reported below is one T cell receptor (beta chain). Original analysis: Reference gene primer amplification gave estimated nucleated cell counts. The repertoire was sequenced with immunoSEQ multiplex PCR; TCRdb's copy has only in-frame clones and lacks some. D and trimming were read from the DNA, whereas the V and J calls and clone size are those reported in that table. The sample includes 250,000 to 300,000 clones, 85% to 90% of them seen just once. This sample stems from a study of blood T cell repertoires in COVID-19. CDR1 KGHSH and CDR2 LQKENI come from the germline V gene. CDR3 length: 14 residues. V shed 0 bases and J shed 4 bases, with 9 bases lying between them. Residents of about 25 US areas, aged roughly 18 to 89 years, made up the participants. Researchers sorted participants into cohorts using their self-reported clinical history. Two negative PCRs, clearance, or symptom resolution characterized the recovered Cohort 3 donors.

The V gene is TRBV18, the J gene TRBJ1-1; D is perhaps TRBD1 (6 bases). The sequencing sample was made of PBMCs or T cells enriched from blood (not recorded which). The TCR originated in a man aged 35 to 55 who had recovered from COVID-19. CDR3 bases: TGTGCCAGCTCACCACCGGCCAGGGGCACTGAAGCTTTCTTT. Translated: CASSPPARGTEAFF. The entire variable domain, with the rest obtained from reference TRBV18 and TRBJ1-1, is as follows: NAGVMQNPRHLVRRRGQEARLRCSPMKGHSHVYWYRQLPEEGLKFMVYLQKENIIDESGMPKERFSAEFPKEGPSILRIQQVVRGDSAAYFCASSPPARGTEAFFGQGTRLTVV.